This passage covers 11 T cell receptor beta chains from one sample sequenced in a study of cytomegalovirus exposure and HLA in healthy donors. The study ran its PCR with 60 Vbeta and 13 Jbeta primers. Repertoires were generated with immunoSEQ multiplex PCR, while TCRdb's copy carries only in-frame clones and drops some. The sample consists of over 200,000 clones, about 83% of them appearing once. The specimen sequenced was PBMCs. These receptors originate from a human donor in good health.

The V and J genes are TRBV7-6 and TRBJ1-1, with TRBD1 matching over 8 bases. The V gene end was trimmed by 2 bases and the J gene end by 1 base; junction bases not matched to a gene: 18. The CDR3 has 20 amino acids. Germline V gene lookup returns CDR1 SGHVS and CDR2 FNYEAQ. The CDR3 sequence is CASSLIFLDRVSPWNTEAFF. The CDR3 bases are TGTGCCAGCAGCTTAATTTTCCTGGACAGGGTTTCTCCCTGGAACACTGAAGCTTTCTTT.

The rearrangement joins TRBV5-1 to TRBJ2-2; 14 nucleotides agree with TRBD2. V lost 2 bases to trimming and J lost 4 bases; unmatched junction nucleotides: 10. The CDR3 has 19 amino acids. Germline V CDR1 and CDR2: SGHRS, YFSETQ. The CDR3 bases are TGCGCCAGCAGCTTCCAAGGACTAGCGGGAGGACTTACCACCGGGGAGCTGTTTTTT. Translating gives CASSFQGLAGGLTTGELFF.

The rearrangement links TRBV19 to TRBJ2-7; 8 bases align to TRBD2. Looked up from germline, CDR1 is LNHDA and CDR2 is SQIVND (reference sequence). The CDR3 is 15 residues long. After removal of 5 bases from V and 3 bases from J, the junction contained 9 bases not matched to a gene. As DNA, the CDR3 is TGTGCCAGTAGTCCCTTAGCGGGAACGCTCTACGAGCAGTACTTC. Amino acids: CASSPLAGTLYEQYF.

The rearrangement joins TRBV5-1 to TRBJ2-6; the match to TRBD2 covers 11 bases. Germline V gene data show CDR1 as SGHRS and CDR2 as YFSETQ. The V gene end was trimmed by 3 bases and the J gene end by 0 bases; junction bases not matched to a gene: 8. The CDR3 runs 19 residues. CDR3 loop: CASSSAGTSGYSGANVLTF. DNA for the CDR3: TGCGCCAGCAGCTCGGCCGGGACTAGCGGTTACTCTGGGGCCAACGTCCTGACTTTC.

V gene TRBV7-2 combines with J gene TRBJ2-1; the match to TRBD2 covers 10 bases. Trimming at V came to 7 bases and at J to 5 bases, leaving 8 bases not matched to a gene. Germline V gene sequence: CDR1 SGHTA, CDR2 FQGNSA. The CDR3 has 15 residues. Here the CDR3 DNA reads TGTGCCAGCACCCCGGGACTAGCGTCTAACAATGAGCAGTTCTTC. Its translation: CASTPGLASNNEQFF.

CDR3 bases: TGTGCCAGCTCACCATATTACCTAATAAACACCGGGGAGCTGTTTTTT. The encoded protein is CASSPYYLINTGELFF. The J gene is TRBJ2-2, the V gene TRBV18; the D is unclear. The CDR3 has 16 amino acids. CDR1 and CDR2 (germline): KGHSH, LQKENI. V was pared by 2 bases and J by 2 bases, with 12 bases between.

In DNA, the CDR3 is TGTGCCAGCAGCTATCGGGATGCCAATGAGCAGTTCTTC. This gives the protein CASSYRDANEQFF. V gene TRBV5-6 combines with J gene TRBJ2-1, with D possibly being TRBD2 (5 bases). This CDR3 is built from 13 residues. The germline V gene has CDR1 SGHDT and CDR2 YYEEEE. V lost 3 bases and J lost 6, with 10 bases in between.

The chain employs TRBV28 and TRBJ2-7; D not resolved. Germline values: CDR1 MDHEN, CDR2 SYDVKM. Trimming shortened V by 5 bases and J by 12 bases, and 23 bases separated the two germline ends. The CDR3 contains 14 residues. The CDR3 reads CASSTGSHLLSPYF. CDR3 nucleotide sequence: TGTGCCAGCAGTACCGGGTCCCACCTCTTATCCCCGTACTTC.

The chain is built from TRBV19 and TRBJ2-5; D gene uncertain. CDR3 size: 15 residues. Germline CDR1 and CDR2: LNHDA and SQIVND (reference sequence). The V and J ends lost 5 bases and 2 bases respectively, with 15 bases between them. For the CDR3, the DNA is TGTGCCAGTAGTCCCGGCCAGGCGACACAAGAGACCCAGTACTTC. Translating it yields CASSPGQATQETQYF.

This clone occurred a few times. The CDR3 nucleotides are TGCGCCAGCAGCCAATCGGGACTAGCGGGAGTCACAGATACGCAGTATTTT. As protein: CASSQSGLAGVTDTQYF. The chain links TRBV4-1 to TRBJ2-3; TRBD2 matches 14 bases. Germline V gene lookup returns CDR1 MGHRA and CDR2 YSYEKL. The length of the CDR3 is 17 residues. The trim removed 2 bases at V and 2 bases at J, leaving 3 bases unmatched.

The genes are TRBV6-1 and TRBJ1-5; D not resolved. CDR3 length equals 13 residues. Per the germline V gene, CDR1 is MNHNS and CDR2 is SASEGT. Trimming took 6 bases from V and 1 from J, leaving 7 bases between them. The CDR3 is CASSERSNQPQHF. The CDR3 bases are TGTGCCAGCAGCGAACGGAGCAATCAGCCCCAGCATTTT.